The following is a TCR beta chain sequence with its context. Its antigen is not identified. PCR employed 60 Vbeta and 13 Jbeta primers. Method: immunoSEQ multiplex PCR; TCRdb's copy keeps in-frame clones and lacks some. The sample yields under 200,000 clones, about four fifths seen once. These data are taken from a study of cytomegalovirus exposure and HLA in healthy donors. Study results and limitations: An analysis was carried out at a later point. It showed that HLA-associated TCR beta chains were more clonally expanded than equally common non-associated chains. Later analysis placed DRB1 highest and HLA-C lowest in TCR association rates, which differed by HLA locus.

The sequence derives from a male donor in good health and CMV-seropositive. The sample taken for sequencing was PBMCs.

DNA of the CDR3: TGTGCCAGCAGCAATACAGGGGGGAGCTCCTACGAGCAGTACTTC. Translated, it gives CASSNTGGSSYEQYF. The chain uses TRBV9 and TRBJ2-7; 8 bases are shared with TRBD1. The length of the CDR3 is 15 residues. Germline V CDR1 and CDR2: SGDLS, YYNGEE. V lost 4 bases to trimming and J lost 0 bases; unmatched junction nucleotides: 6. Using reference TRBV9 and TRBJ2-7 for the parts outside the CDR3, the full variable domain is DSGVTQTPKHLITATGQRVTLRCSPRSGDLSVYWYQQSLDQGLQFLIQYYNGEERAKGNILERFSAQQFPDLHSELNLSSLELGDSALYFCASSNTGGSSYEQYFGPGTRLTVT.